The clone carrying this TCR beta chain was counted only a few times. This entry is derived from a study of blood T cell repertoires in COVID-19. For the study at large: The analysed material was cDNA or gDNA that came from T cells, B-cell-depleted T cells, or PBMCs.

Produced via immunoSEQ multiplex PCR; TCRdb's table is partial and in-frame only. The data contain roughly 170,000 clones, around 83% of them singletons. This receptor was taken from a woman between 50 and 59 years old in a cohort exposed to, infected with or recovered from COVID-19 (not recorded which). Sequenced input: PBMCs or T cells enriched from blood (not recorded which).

The CDR3 DNA is TGTGCCAGCAGTGAATTTGTTTTAATGGGGACATCTTATGAGCAGTTCTTC. It translates to CASSEFVLMGTSYEQFF. The genes are TRBV2 and TRBJ2-1, with a tentative D call TRBD1 (6 bases). The CDR3 sequence is 17 residues long. From germline, CDR1 is SNHLY and CDR2 FYNNEI. Trimming stripped 2 bases from V and 8 bases from J, with 22 bases between. Full variable domain (outside the CDR3, taken from reference TRBV2 and TRBJ2-1): EPEVTQTPSHQVTQMGQEVILRCVPISNHLYFYWYRQILGQKVEFLVSFYNNEISEKSEIFDDQFSVERPDGSNFTLKIRSTKLEDSAMYFCASSEFVLMGTSYEQFFGPGTRLTVL.